Below, one T cell receptor beta chain is given with its context. No antigen is known for it. Base qualities are not provided; no much larger clone lies one nucleotide away. TCRbeta CDR3 regions were amplified from genomic DNA by means of the immunoSEQ Assay, a bias-controlled multiplex PCR. Per the source publication's procedure: The number of nucleated cells in each sample was estimated by amplification of reference gene primers within the assay. To quantify the absolute abundance of each unique TCRbeta CDR3 rearrangement, sequence reads were collapsed and filtered. Productive Simpson clonality was computed per sample as the square root of Simpson's diversity index over productive rearrangements. Not all clones reach the TCRdb copy of this immuneACCESS table, which keeps in-frame sequences only. Checked studies attribute under half of the gap to unresolved V genes and leave the rest unexplained. V, J and clone size reflect that table, while D and trimming were determined from the DNA. This sample comprises about 300,000 clones, around 83% of them detected only once. Approximately 1.1% of the sample lies in the top ten.

Including the terminal cysteine and phenylalanine, the CDR3 comprises 15 residues. Of the read, only the CDR3 DNA is kept; its 45 bases are in frame from base 1. The germline V gene yields MDHEN for CDR1 and SYDVKM for CDR2. Here V drops 7 bases and J drops 7 bases, and the junction holds 12 bases not matched to any gene. The record originates from a study of blood T cell repertoires in COVID-19 (dated by TCRdb to 2019 to 2021). About the full investigation: Samples covering the acute and convalescent phases of COVID-19 were provided by collaborators in the United States, Italy and Spain. Nearly every sample came with metadata listing a de-identified subject ID, COVID-19 status, age in years and sex. The prospective study material was composed of cDNA or gDNA derived from T cells, B-cell-depleted T cells, or PBMCs. Where available, HLA class I and class II types were taken from metadata supplied by the sample provider and were not determined by assay-based typing. The repertoires were released in a freely available public database meant as a resource for research on the immune response to SARS-CoV-2. The samples were drawn from two sources: the first 160 participants of the ongoing ImmuneRACE study, and about 1,300 subjects contributed by 6 global collaborators. Subjects who had been exposed to COVID-19, were actively infected with it, or had recovered from it provided the deeply sampled blood TCRbeta repertoires that made up the dataset. Beyond this particular receptor, the publication reports: The quantity of clinical and demographic metadata differed by source and by participant and was supplied without curation.

Collaborating institutions collected whole blood in K2EDTA tubes following their own protocols. For TCRbeta analysis, collaborators shipped samples as frozen whole blood, isolated PBMCs, or DNA extracted from either of those sample types. This chain joins TRBV28 to TRBJ1-5, with 8 central nucleotides matching TRBD1. The material sequenced was peripheral blood. The receptor comes from a woman aged 45-59 years with acute or convalescent COVID-19. The nucleotide sequence reads TGTGCCAGCAAATTACCCGGACAGGGCCACCAGCCCCAGCATTTT. Translation gives CASKLPGQGHQPQHF.